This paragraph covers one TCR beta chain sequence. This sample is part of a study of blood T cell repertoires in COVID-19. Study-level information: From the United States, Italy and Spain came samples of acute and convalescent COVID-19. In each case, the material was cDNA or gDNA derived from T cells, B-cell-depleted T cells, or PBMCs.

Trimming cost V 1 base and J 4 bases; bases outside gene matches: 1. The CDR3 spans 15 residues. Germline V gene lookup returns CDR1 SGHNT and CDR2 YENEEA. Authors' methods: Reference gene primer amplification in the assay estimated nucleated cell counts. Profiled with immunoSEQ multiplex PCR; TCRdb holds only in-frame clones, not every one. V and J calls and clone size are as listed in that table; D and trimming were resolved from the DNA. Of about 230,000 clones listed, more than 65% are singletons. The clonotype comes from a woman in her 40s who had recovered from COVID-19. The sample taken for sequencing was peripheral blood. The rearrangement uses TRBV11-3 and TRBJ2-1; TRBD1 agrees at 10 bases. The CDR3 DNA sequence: TGTGCCAGCAGCTTAGTGGGACAGGGGTACAATGAGCAGTTCTTC. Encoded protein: CASSLVGQGYNEQFF. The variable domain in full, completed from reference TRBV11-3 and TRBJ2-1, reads EAGVVQSPRYKIIEKKQPVAFWCNPISGHNTLYWYLQNLGQGPELLIRYENEEAVDDSQLPKDRFSAERLKGVDSTLKIQPAELGDSAVYLCASSLVGQGYNEQFFGPGTRLTVL.